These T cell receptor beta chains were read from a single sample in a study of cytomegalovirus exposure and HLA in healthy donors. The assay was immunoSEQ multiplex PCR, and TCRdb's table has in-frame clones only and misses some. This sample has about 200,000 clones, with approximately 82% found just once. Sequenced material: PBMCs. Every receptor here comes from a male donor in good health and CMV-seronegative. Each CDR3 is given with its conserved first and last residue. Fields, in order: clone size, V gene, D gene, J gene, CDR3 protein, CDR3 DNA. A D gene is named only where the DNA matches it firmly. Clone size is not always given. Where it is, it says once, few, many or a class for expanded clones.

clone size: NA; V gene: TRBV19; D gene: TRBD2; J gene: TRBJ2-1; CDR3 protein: CASSPIAGGWYNEQFF; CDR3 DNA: TGTGCCAGTAGCCCAATAGCGGGAGGGTGGTACAATGAGCAGTTCTTC
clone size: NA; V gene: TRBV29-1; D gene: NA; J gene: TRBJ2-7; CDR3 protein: CSVRTGEQYF; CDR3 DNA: TGCAGCGTACGCACAGGCGAGCAGTACTTC
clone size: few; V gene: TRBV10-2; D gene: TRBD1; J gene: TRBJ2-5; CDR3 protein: CASARGHRGETQYF; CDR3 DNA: TGCGCCAGCGCAAGGGGTCACAGGGGAGAGACCCAGTACTTC
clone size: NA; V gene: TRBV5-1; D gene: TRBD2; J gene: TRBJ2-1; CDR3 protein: CASSLATTGLAGGGEQFF; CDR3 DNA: TGCGCCAGCAGCTTGGCCACGACAGGACTAGCGGGTGGCGGTGAGCAGTTCTTC
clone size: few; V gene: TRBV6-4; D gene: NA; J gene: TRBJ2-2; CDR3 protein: CASSYPGSGELFF; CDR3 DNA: TGTGCCAGCAGTTATCCCGGGTCCGGGGAGCTGTTTTTT
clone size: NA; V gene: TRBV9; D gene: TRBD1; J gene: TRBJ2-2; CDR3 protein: CASSVESRGRNTGELFF; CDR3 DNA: TGTGCCAGCAGCGTAGAATCGAGGGGGCGTAACACCGGGGAGCTGTTTTTT
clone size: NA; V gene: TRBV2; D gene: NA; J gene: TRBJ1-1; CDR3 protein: CASNPNRDEAFF; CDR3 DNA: TGTGCCAGCAACCCGAACAGGGACGAAGCTTTCTTT
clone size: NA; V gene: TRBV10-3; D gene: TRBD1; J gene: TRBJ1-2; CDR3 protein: CAIRRNRGHATLYGYTF; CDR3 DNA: TGTGCCATCAGGAGGAACAGGGGACACGCAACGCTCTATGGCTACACCTTC
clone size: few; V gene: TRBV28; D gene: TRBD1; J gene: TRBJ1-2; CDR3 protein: CASSSQGRRNYGYTF; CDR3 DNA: TGTGCCAGCAGTTCACAGGGGCGACGAAACTATGGCTACACCTTC
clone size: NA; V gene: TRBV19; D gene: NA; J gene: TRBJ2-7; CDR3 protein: CASSMLSSYEQYF; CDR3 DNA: TGTGCCAGTAGTATGCTGAGCTCCTACGAGCAGTACTTC
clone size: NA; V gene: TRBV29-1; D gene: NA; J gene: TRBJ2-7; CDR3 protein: CSVELSFEQYF; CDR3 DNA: TGCAGCGTTGAATTATCCTTCGAGCAGTACTTC
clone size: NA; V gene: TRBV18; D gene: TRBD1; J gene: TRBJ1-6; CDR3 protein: CASSPDRGYSSPLHF; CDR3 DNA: TGTGCCAGCTCACCAGACAGGGGATATTCTTCACCCCTCCACTTT
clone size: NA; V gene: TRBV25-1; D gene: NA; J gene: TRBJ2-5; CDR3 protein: CASSGFRGSGETQYF; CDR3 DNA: TGTGCCAGCAGTGGATTCAGGGGCAGCGGAGAGACCCAGTACTTC
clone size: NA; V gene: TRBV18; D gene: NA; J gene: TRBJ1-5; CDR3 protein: CASTDIGNQPQHF; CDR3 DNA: TGTGCCAGCACGGACATTGGAAATCAGCCCCAGCATTTT
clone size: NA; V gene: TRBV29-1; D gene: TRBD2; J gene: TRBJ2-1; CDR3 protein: CSVGRTSGSDNEQFF; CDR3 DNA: TGCAGCGTTGGAAGGACTAGCGGGAGTGACAATGAGCAGTTCTTC
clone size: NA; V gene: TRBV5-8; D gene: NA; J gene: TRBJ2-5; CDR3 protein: CASSLGQGGGVTQYF; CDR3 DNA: TGTGCCAGCAGCTTGGGACAGGGCGGCGGGGTTACCCAGTACTTC
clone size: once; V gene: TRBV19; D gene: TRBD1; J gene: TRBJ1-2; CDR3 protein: CASSIRGPNYGYTF; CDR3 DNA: TGTGCCAGTAGTATCAGGGGGCCCAACTATGGCTACACCTTC
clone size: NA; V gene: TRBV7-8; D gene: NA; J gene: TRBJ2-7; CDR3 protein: CASRQHSVSYEQYF; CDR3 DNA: TGTGCCAGCAGACAGCACAGTGTCTCCTACGAGCAGTACTTC
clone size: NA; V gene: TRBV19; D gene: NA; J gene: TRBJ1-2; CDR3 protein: CASSVTLYGYTF; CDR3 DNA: TGTGCCAGTAGTGTGACACTCTATGGCTACACCTTC
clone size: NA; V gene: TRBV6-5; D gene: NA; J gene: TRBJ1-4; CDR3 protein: CASSPGQFNEKLFF; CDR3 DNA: TGTGCCAGCAGTCCCGGACAGTTTAATGAAAAACTGTTTTTT
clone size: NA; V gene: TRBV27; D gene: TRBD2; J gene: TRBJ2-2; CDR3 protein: CASSPSGANTGELFF; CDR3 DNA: TGTGCCAGCAGTCCGAGCGGGGCTAACACCGGGGAGCTGTTTTTT
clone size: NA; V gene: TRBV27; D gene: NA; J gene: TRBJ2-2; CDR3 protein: CASNAGSTGELFF; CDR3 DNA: TGTGCCAGCAACGCGGGAAGCACCGGGGAGCTGTTTTTT
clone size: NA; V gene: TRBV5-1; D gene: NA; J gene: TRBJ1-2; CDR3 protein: CASSLDSKMGGYTF; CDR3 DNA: TGCGCCAGCAGCTTGGACAGTAAGATGGGTGGCTACACCTTC
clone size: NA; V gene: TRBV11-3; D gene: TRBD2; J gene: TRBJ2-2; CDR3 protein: CASSLIAGGPFTGELFF; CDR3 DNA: TGTGCCAGCAGCTTAATAGCGGGAGGGCCCTTCACCGGGGAGCTGTTTTTT
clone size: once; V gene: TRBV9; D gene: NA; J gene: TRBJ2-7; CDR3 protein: CASSGLPLPYEQYF; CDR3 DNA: TGTGCCAGCAGTGGACTGCCCCTCCCCTACGAGCAGTACTTC
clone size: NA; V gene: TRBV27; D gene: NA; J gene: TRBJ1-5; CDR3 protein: CASMGGWDQPQHF; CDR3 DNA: TGTGCCAGCATGGGCGGGTGGGATCAGCCCCAGCATTTT
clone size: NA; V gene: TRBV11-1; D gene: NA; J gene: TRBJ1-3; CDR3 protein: CASSQHSAGNSGNTIYF; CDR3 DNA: TGTGCCAGCAGCCAACATTCGGCAGGGAACTCTGGAAACACCATATATTTT
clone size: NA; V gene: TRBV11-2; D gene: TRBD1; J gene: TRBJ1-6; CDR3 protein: CASSPIPGQGNSPLHF; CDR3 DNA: TGTGCCAGCAGCCCTATACCGGGACAGGGGAATTCACCCCTCCACTTT
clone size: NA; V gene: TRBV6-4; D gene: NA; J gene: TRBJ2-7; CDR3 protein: CASSVETGSYEQYF; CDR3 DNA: TGTGCCAGCAGCGTCGAGACTGGATCCTACGAGCAGTACTTC
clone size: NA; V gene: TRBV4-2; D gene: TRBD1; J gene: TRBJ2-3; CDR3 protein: CASSQGTGPADTQYF; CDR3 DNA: TGTGCCAGCAGCCAAGGGACAGGGCCCGCAGATACGCAGTATTTT
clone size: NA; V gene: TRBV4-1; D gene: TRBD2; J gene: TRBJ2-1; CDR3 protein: CASSLRTSGYNEQFF; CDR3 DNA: TGCGCCAGCAGCCTTCGGACTAGCGGATACAATGAGCAGTTCTTC
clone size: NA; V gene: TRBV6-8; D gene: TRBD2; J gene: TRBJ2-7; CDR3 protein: CASSYPKGGSLYEQYF; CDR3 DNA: TGTGCCAGCAGTTACCCTAAAGGCGGGAGCCTGTACGAGCAGTACTTC
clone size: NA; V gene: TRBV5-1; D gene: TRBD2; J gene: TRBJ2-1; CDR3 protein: CASSLAGLAGPNEQFF; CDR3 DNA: TGCGCCAGCAGCTTGGCTGGACTAGCGGGACCAAATGAGCAGTTCTTC
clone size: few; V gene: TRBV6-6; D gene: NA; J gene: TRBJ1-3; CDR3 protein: CASSGAGNTIYF; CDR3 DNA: TGTGCCAGCTCAGGGGCTGGAAACACCATATATTTT
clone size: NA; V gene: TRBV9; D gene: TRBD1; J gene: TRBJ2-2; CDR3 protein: CASSVSVTGAGELFF; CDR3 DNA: TGTGCCAGCAGCGTATCCGTGACAGGGGCCGGGGAGCTGTTTTTT
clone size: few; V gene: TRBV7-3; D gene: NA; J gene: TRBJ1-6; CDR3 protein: CASSLSGGGNSPLHF; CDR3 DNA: TGTGCCAGCAGCTTAAGTGGGGGGGGAAATTCACCCCTCCACTTT
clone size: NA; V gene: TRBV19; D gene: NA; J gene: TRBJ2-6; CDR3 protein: CASSITRRSSGANVLTF; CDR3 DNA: TGTGCCAGTAGTATTACAAGGCGGAGCTCTGGGGCCAACGTCCTGACTTTC
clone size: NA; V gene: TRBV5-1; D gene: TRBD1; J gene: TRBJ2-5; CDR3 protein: CASSLATGAEETQYF; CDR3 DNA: TGCGCCAGCAGCTTGGCCACAGGGGCCGAAGAGACCCAGTACTTC
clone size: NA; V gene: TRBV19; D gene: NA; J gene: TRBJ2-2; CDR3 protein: CASSASATSSNTGELFF; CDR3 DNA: TGTGCCAGTAGTGCGTCCGCAACTAGCTCGAACACCGGGGAGCTGTTTTTT
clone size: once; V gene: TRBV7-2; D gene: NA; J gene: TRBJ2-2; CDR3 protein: CASSRDGLARTGELFF; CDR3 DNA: TGTGCCAGCAGCAGGGATGGGCTAGCGAGGACCGGGGAGCTGTTTTTT